Listed below are T cell receptor beta chains from one sample, sequenced in a study of T cells in Graves' hyperthyroidism and ophthalmopathy. MiXCR was run by TCRdb on the multiplex PCR reads, yielding one entry per CDR3 protein. The sample contains a few hundred thousand distinct CDR3 sequences, around a sixth of which appear only once. Source material: blood. Receptors originate from a woman aged 18-29 years with Graves' hyperthyroidism. The CDR3 runs from the conserved cysteine through the conserved F or W. A D gene is named only where the DNA matches it firmly. Where a row states a size, it is once, few, many or the class of an expanded clone; other rows omit it.

>many|TRBJ2-7|TRBD2|TRBV6-2/TRBV6-3
CASSYVASGGREQYF
TGTGCCAGCAGTTACGTAGCTAGCGGGGGCCGGGAGCAGTACTTC
>many|TRBJ2-3|TRBD2|TRBV7-9
CASSFLVRTSGGGTDTQYF
TGTGCCAGCAGCTTCCTCGTTAGAACTAGCGGGGGGGGCACAGATACGCAGTATTTT
>many|TRBJ1-4|NA|TRBV20-1
CSAAMGVLNEKLFF
TGCAGTGCGGCCATGGGAGTCCTGAATGAAAAACTGTTTTTT
>many|TRBJ2-5|NA|TRBV30
CAWSYPRETQYF
TGTGCCTGGAGTTATCCTAGGGAGACCCAGTACTTC
>many|TRBJ1-1|TRBD1|TRBV28
CASRIGQGGLGEAFF
TGTGCCAGCAGGATCGGACAGGGGGGGCTCGGTGAAGCTTTCTTT
>many|TRBJ2-7|NA|TRBV7-3
CASSSSAIGEQYF
TGTGCCAGCAGCTCTTCGGCCATCGGGGAGCAGTACTTC
>many|TRBJ1-1|NA|TRBV7-2
CASSRTVYTEAFF
TGTGCCAGCAGTAGGACCGTGTACACTGAAGCTTTCTTT
>NA|TRBJ2-2|NA|TRBV10-3
CAIGESTGHNTGELFF
TGTGCCATCGGTGAGTCGACGGGACATAACACCGGGGAGCTGTTTTTT
>many|TRBJ2-1|NA|TRBV6-1
CASRTRSDEQFF
TGTGCCAGCCGCACCCGTAGCGATGAGCAGTTCTTC
>many|TRBJ2-5|NA|TRBV3-1
CASSQARLRYF
TGTGCCAGCAGCCAAGCGAGACTGCGGTACTTC
>NA|TRBJ2-3|TRBD2|TRBV6-6
CASSYGGGEDTQYF
TGTGCCAGCAGTTACGGGGGAGGGGAAGATACGCAGTATTTT
>many|TRBJ1-6|NA|TRBV20-1
CSARMTGQPLHF
TGCAGTGCCAGAATGACAGGCCAACCCCTCCACTTT
>NA|TRBJ1-1|NA|TRBV9
CASSEGLQGTEAFF
TGTGCCAGCAGCGAAGGCTTACAGGGCACTGAAGCTTTCTTT
>many|TRBJ1-5|NA|TRBV12-5
CASGPYRTPHQPQHF
TGTGCTAGTGGTCCTTACCGGACCCCCCATCAGCCCCAGCATTTT
>NA|TRBJ1-4|TRBD1|TRBV10-3
CAIKPGQGNEKLFF
TGTGCCATCAAGCCGGGACAGGGTAACGAAAAACTGTTTTTT
>many|TRBJ2-7|TRBD2|TRBV7-2
CASSLAPSGAYEQYF
TGTGCCAGCAGCTTAGCCCCTAGCGGGGCATACGAGCAGTACTTC
>few|TRBJ2-3|TRBD2|TRBV9
CASSVGLAGAADTQYF
TGTGCCAGCAGCGTAGGGCTAGCGGGAGCGGCAGATACGCAGTATTTT
>many|TRBJ2-7|NA|TRBV18
CASSPGSAEQYF
TGTGCCAGCTCACCCGGGAGCGCGGAGCAGTACTTC
>many|TRBJ1-4|NA|TRBV20-1
CSASTWRGGEKLFF
TGCAGTGCTTCGACTTGGAGGGGAGGTGAAAAACTGTTTTTT
>NA|TRBJ1-2|NA|TRBV7-3
CASSLTPDSGYGYTF
TGTGCCAGCAGCTTAACCCCGGACTCTGGCTATGGCTACACCTTC
>NA|TRBJ2-1|NA|TRBV2
CASGRAGPPGNEQFF
TGTGCCAGCGGCAGAGCGGGCCCCCCTGGGAATGAGCAGTTCTTC
>many|TRBJ2-1|TRBD1|TRBV28
CASLSGTGGYNEQFF
TGTGCCAGCCTCTCCGGGACAGGGGGCTACAATGAGCAGTTCTTC
>NA|TRBJ2-3|TRBD2|TRBV7-3
CASSLTGLAGYTDTQYF
TGTGCCAGCAGCTTAACGGGGCTAGCGGGGTACACAGATACGCAGTATTTT
>many|TRBJ2-5|TRBD1|TRBV6-1
CASSAEPGQGGETQYF
TGTGCCAGCAGTGCAGAACCGGGACAGGGAGGGGAGACCCAGTACTTC
>NA|TRBJ2-5|NA|TRBV6-1
CASSETRPDRPRYF
TGTGCCAGCAGTGAAACAAGACCCGACAGACCGCGGTACTTC
>many|TRBJ2-2|TRBD2|TRBV10-2
CASSPGLAVGTGELFF
TGCGCCAGCAGTCCCGGACTAGCGGTCGGCACCGGGGAGCTGTTTTTT
>few|TRBJ2-7|NA|TRBV27
CASSVGQGSYEQYF
TGTGCCAGCAGCGTGGGGCAGGGGTCCTACGAGCAGTACTTC
>many|TRBJ2-5|TRBD1|TRBV11-2
CASSLLRGPQETQYF
TGTGCCAGCAGCTTATTGAGGGGGCCCCAAGAGACCCAGTACTTC